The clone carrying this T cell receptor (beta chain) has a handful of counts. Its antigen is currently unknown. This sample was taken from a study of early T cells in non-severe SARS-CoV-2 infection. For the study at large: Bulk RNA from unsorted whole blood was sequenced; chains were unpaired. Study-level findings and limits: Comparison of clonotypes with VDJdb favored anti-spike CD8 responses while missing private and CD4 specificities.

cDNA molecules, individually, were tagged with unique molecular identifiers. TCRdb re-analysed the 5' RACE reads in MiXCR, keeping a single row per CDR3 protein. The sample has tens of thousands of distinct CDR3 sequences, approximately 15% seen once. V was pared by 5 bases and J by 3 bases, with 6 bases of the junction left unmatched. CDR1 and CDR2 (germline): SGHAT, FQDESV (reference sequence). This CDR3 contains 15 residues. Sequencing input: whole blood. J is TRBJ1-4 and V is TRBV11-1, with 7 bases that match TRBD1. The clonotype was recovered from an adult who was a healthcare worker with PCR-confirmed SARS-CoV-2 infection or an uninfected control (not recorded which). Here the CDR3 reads CASSHSGTANEKLFF. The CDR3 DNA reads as TGTGCCAGCAGCCATTCCGGGACAGCTAATGAAAAACTGTTTTTT.